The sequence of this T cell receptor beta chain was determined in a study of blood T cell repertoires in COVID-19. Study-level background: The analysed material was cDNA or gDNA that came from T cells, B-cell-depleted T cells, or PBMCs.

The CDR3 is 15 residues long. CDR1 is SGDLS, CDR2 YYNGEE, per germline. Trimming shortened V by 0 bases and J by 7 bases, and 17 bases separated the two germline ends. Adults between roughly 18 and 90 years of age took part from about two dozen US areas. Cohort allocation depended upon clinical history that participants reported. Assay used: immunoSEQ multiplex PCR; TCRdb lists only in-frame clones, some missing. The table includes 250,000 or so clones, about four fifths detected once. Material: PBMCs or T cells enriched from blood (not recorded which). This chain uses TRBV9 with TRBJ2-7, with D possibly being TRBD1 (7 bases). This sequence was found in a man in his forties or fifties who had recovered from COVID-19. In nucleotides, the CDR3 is TGTGCCAGCAGCGTAGCTCCAGGGGGGTTTGGAGAGCAGTACTTC. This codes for CASSVAPGGFGEQYF.